This record concerns one T cell receptor beta chain sequence. This sample is part of a study of cytomegalovirus exposure and HLA in healthy donors. Sequenced by immunoSEQ multiplex PCR; TCRdb stores in-frame clones only, minus some. The sample consists of roughly 56,000 clones, around nine tenths of them appearing once. The V gene's germline CDR1 is SGHTA and CDR2 FQGTGA. The CDR3 runs 11 residues. V shed 4 bases and J shed 7 bases, with 4 bases lying between them. The sample taken for sequencing was PBMCs. The chain is built from TRBV7-3 and TRBJ2-2; D not resolved. The source is a man aged 18 to 29 in good health and CMV-seronegative. The CDR3 DNA is TGTGCCAGCAGCTCCAACGGGGAGCTGTTTTTT. This encodes CASSSNGELFF.